Given below is one T cell receptor beta chain in context. The antigen remains undetermined. The data were taken from a study of radiotherapy plus CTLA-4 blockade in lung cancer. Study-wide results and limits: Increased serum interferon-beta after radiation also reportedly predicted response strongly.

Per germline, CDR1 SEHNR and CDR2 FQNEAQ (reference sequence). This CDR3 comprises 15 residues. V lost 3 bases and J lost 9; bases outside the gene matches: 8. Libraries were prepared by immunoSEQ multiplex PCR; TCRdb keeps only in-frame clonotypes and omits some of them. The sample contains some 92,000 clones, roughly four fifths of which appear only once. The sequencing used peripheral blood, collected from a patient treated with radiotherapy plus ipilimumab. The clonotype was recovered from a human donor with non-small cell lung cancer who had a partial response to radiotherapy plus ipilimumab. The V gene is TRBV7-9, the J gene TRBJ2-1, with 10 bases lining up with TRBD1. The CDR3 region is CASSFGTGAWGEQFF. The CDR3 DNA sequence: TGTGCCAGCAGCTTCGGGACAGGGGCCTGGGGTGAGCAGTTCTTC.